This paragraph reports one T cell receptor beta chain. The entry originates in a study of cytomegalovirus exposure and HLA in healthy donors. Measured with immunoSEQ multiplex PCR; TCRdb has only the in-frame clones, and not every one. The data hold about 150,000 clones, with 86% observed a single time. The CDR3 runs 15 residues. The germline V gene encodes CDR1 SGHTA and CDR2 FQGTGA. With 1 base clipped from V and 6 bases from J, the junction kept 5 bases outside the gene matches. V usage is TRBV7-3 and J usage is TRBJ1-1; 10 nucleotides line up with TRBD1. Sequencing used PBMCs. The TCR originated in a human donor in good health. The CDR3 is CASSLIGQGGAEAFF. The CDR3, as DNA: TGTGCCAGCAGCTTAATCGGACAGGGGGGCGCTGAAGCTTTCTTT.